This TCR beta chain derives from a study of CD8 T cells in ankylosing spondylitis. Trimming pared 2 bases from V and 7 bases from J, leaving 9 bases between. CDR3 size: 12 residues. CDR1 GTSNPN and CDR2 SVGIG come from the germline V gene (reference sequence). Study-level results: There was reportedly significant enrichment of clones that were disease-linked in matched ankylosing spondylitis synovial fluid. In ankylosing spondylitis blood, a motif of roughly eight highly homologous TCR beta variants appeared characteristic.

Note on this clonotype: Antigen unknown.

Quantitative barcoded 5'-RACE was used to prepare TCR beta libraries. Via MiXCR, TCRdb re-called the 5' RACE reads, giving one row per CDR3 protein. The sample holds under 300,000 distinct CDR3 sequences; approximately 12% are singletons and the top ten take roughly 6.8%. The J gene is TRBJ2-1, the V gene TRBV30; no clear D. Sequencing input: blood, either unsorted or a sorted T cell fraction (not recorded which). This clonotype was sampled from a male donor with ankylosing spondylitis or in good health (not recorded which). For the CDR3, the DNA is TGTGCCTGGAGTCCGAGCATGAATGAGCAGTTCTTC. It specifies CAWSPSMNEQFF. Looking up the rest from reference TRBV30 and TRBJ2-1 gives the full variable domain: SQTIHQWPATLVQPVGSPLSLECTVEGTSNPNLYWYRQAAGRGLQLLFYSVGIGQISSEVPQNLSASRPQDRQFILSSKKLLLSDSGFYLCAWSPSMNEQFFGPGTRLTVL.